These 28 T cell receptor beta chains were sequenced from one sample in a study of response to subunit inactivated influenza vaccine. TCRdb redid the calling of the RT-PCR reads with MiXCR, one entry per CDR3 protein. The data show 530,000 or so distinct CDR3 sequences, about 25% seen once. The starting material was CD4+ T cells sorted from PBMCs, obtained roughly 5 days after vaccination. The receptors come from a man aged 50-59 years who received an inactivated influenza vaccine.

V is TRBV7-9 and J is TRBJ1-6; possible D gene TRBD1, 6 bases. The CDR3 extends over 16 amino acids. Germline-derived CDR1 and CDR2 are SEHNR and FQNEAQ (reference sequence). Trimming cost V 1 base and J 8 bases, with 15 bases left between them. CDR3 sequence (DNA): TGTGCCAGCAGCTTAGTGTATGGCAGGGGTGATTCACCCCTCCACTTT. Translating it yields CASSLVYGRGDSPLHF. Filled out from reference TRBV7-9 and TRBJ1-6, the complete variable domain reads DTGVSQNPRHKITKRGQNVTFRCDPISEHNRLYWYRQTLGQGPEFLTYFQNEAQLEKSRLLSDRFSAERPKGSFSTLEIQRTEQGDSAMYLCASSLVYGRGDSPLHFGNGTRLTVT.

This clonotype was counted a few times. The rearrangement links TRBV4-3 to TRBJ1-5; D not resolved. V lost 5 bases, J lost 6 bases, and 17 bases lay in between. CDR1 and CDR2 from the germline V gene are LGHNA and YSLEER. The CDR3 spans 15 residues. The CDR3 loop is CASSSNRAVGQPQHF. Written as DNA, the CDR3 is TGCGCCAGCAGCTCCAACAGAGCGGTGGGTCAGCCCCAGCATTTT.

The gene calls are TRBV15 and TRBJ2-5, with 9 bases identical to TRBD2. V was pared by 3 bases and J by 4 bases, with 21 bases of the junction left unmatched. The CDR3 is 20 amino acids. Germline V gives CDR1 LNHNV, CDR2 YYDKDF (reference sequence). In nucleotides, the CDR3 is TGTGCCACCAGCAGGCCCGTGGGACACCCGGGACTAGCAGAGGGAGAGACCCAGTACTTC. It specifies CATSRPVGHPGLAEGETQYF.

This chain joins TRBV5-1 and TRBJ2-2, with 7 bases that match TRBD1. V shed 0 bases and J 3 bases; nucleotides not matched to a gene: 8. There are 17 residues in the CDR3. CDR1 is SGHRS and CDR2 is YFSETQ in the germline V gene. Here the CDR3 DNA reads TGCGCCAGCAGCTTGGTGGTAGGGGGCAAGGACACCGGGGAGCTGTTTTTT. Residues: CASSLVVGGKDTGELFF.

This sequence joins TRBV4-3 and TRBJ2-2; no reliable D call. Germline lookup yields CDR1 LGHNA and CDR2 YSLEER. V lost 4 bases and J 4 bases, leaving 13 bases between the germline ends. The length of the CDR3 is 15 residues. The CDR3 DNA reads TGCGCCAGCAGCCGTTTGACGACTCCCACCGGGGAGCTGTTTTTT. Translation: CASSRLTTPTGELFF.

This clonotype was counted a few times. This chain joins TRBV5-1 and TRBJ1-2; 10 positions agree with TRBD1. After removal of 4 bases from V and 8 bases from J, the junction contained 5 bases not matched to a gene. This CDR3 is built from 13 residues. The V gene's germline CDR1 is SGHRS and CDR2 YFSETQ. The CDR3 region is CASSAGTGEGYTF. CDR3 nucleotides: TGCGCCAGCAGCGCCGGGACAGGGGAGGGCTACACCTTC.

This clonotype was picked up a small number of times. The chain couples TRBV28 to TRBJ1-1, with 8 bases aligning to TRBD1. From germline, CDR1 is MDHEN and CDR2 SYDVKM. Germline trimming cut 8 bases from V and 1 base from J; bases unmatched to any gene: 6. This CDR3 region has 14 residues. The CDR3, as DNA: TGTGCCAGCTTTGACAGGGGACCGAACACTGAAGCTTTCTTT. Its translation is CASFDRGPNTEAFF.

V is TRBV12-3 or TRBV12-4 and J is TRBJ2-1, with 14 bases that match TRBD2. This CDR3 has 15 residues. J gave up 9 bases and V 6 bases, and 7 bases lay outside the gene matches. CDR3 region: CASRVTSGGGFEQFF. Here the CDR3 DNA reads TGTGCCAGCAGGGTGACTAGCGGGGGGGGTTTTGAGCAGTTCTTC.

The chain combines TRBV19 with TRBJ1-1, with unresolved D. This CDR3 comprises 14 residues. The germline gives CDR1 LNHDA, CDR2 SQIVND (reference sequence). V shed 2 bases and J shed 1 base, with 8 bases lying between them. CDR3 loop: CASSIKRTNTEAFF. Here the CDR3 DNA reads TGTGCCAGTAGTATAAAACGGACGAACACTGAAGCTTTCTTT.

The V gene is TRBV18, the J gene TRBJ1-6; D may be TRBD1 (5 bases). Germline CDR1 is KGHSH and CDR2 is LQKENI. V dropped 4 bases and J dropped 8 bases, with 12 bases sitting between them. CDR3 size: 14 residues. The DNA for the CDR3 is TGTGCCAGCTCACTCCGGGACGAGGATTCACCCCTCCACTTT. It encodes CASSLRDEDSPLHF.

This clonotype was detected a few times. The chain carries TRBV28 and TRBJ2-7; TRBD1 might be the D (6 bases). There are 13 residues in the CDR3. Between the trimmed V and J ends, which lost 6 bases and 1 base, there was a span of 10 bases. The germline V gene has CDR1 MDHEN and CDR2 SYDVKM. CDR3 DNA sequence: TGTGCCAGCAGCGGACAGCTATCCTACGAGCAGTACTTC. Its translation is CASSGQLSYEQYF.

This clonotype was counted between two and nine times. The chain has TRBV20-1 and TRBJ1-3; 7 bases match TRBD1. The CDR3 sequence is 14 residues long. J gave up 2 bases and V 6 bases, and 7 bases lay outside the gene matches. The V gene's germline CDR1 is DFQATT and CDR2 SNEGSKA (reference sequence). The chain's CDR3 is CSAPKGATGNTIYF. The CDR3 bases are TGCAGTGCGCCGAAGGGGGCAACTGGAAACACCATATATTTT.

This chain uses TRBV12-3 or TRBV12-4 with TRBJ1-1; 9 positions agree with TRBD1. The CDR3 covers 14 residues. V was pared by 3 bases and J by 7 bases, with 6 bases of the junction left unmatched. CDR3 DNA sequence: TGTGCCAGCAGTTTCACAGGGGGCCCAAATGAAGCTTTCTTT. Protein: CASSFTGGPNEAFF.

The chain is built from TRBV5-1 and TRBJ1-3; 8 nucleotides match TRBD1. With V trimmed by 1 base and J by 4 bases, 4 bases remained unmatched. CDR1 SGHRS and CDR2 YFSETQ come from the germline V gene. The CDR3 loop spans 15 amino acids. The CDR3 DNA sequence: TGCGCCAGCAGCTTGACCGGGACAGGAGGAAACACCATATATTTT. Its translation is CASSLTGTGGNTIYF.

V and J are TRBV15 and TRBJ1-1; D ambiguous. The CDR3 contains 13 residues. The ends were cut back, 1 base at V and 1 base at J, with 4 bases in the middle. Germline V gene data show CDR1 as LNHNV and CDR2 as YYDKDF (reference sequence). The CDR3 spells CATSRGWNTEAFF. The CDR3 DNA is TGTGCCACCAGCAGAGGCTGGAACACTGAAGCTTTCTTT.

This clonotype has only a few counts. The chain carries TRBV20-1 and TRBJ2-2; no firm D call. CDR1 and CDR2 from the germline V gene are DFQATT and SNEGSKA (reference sequence). V gave up 2 bases and J gave up 3 bases, with 19 bases separating them. CDR3 length equals 17 residues. For the CDR3, the DNA is TGCAGTGCTAGATCCCGTGCAGTTAACGCAGACACCGGGGAGCTGTTTTTT. Protein sequence: CSARSRAVNADTGELFF.

The rearrangement links TRBV11-2 to TRBJ1-3; D not certain. V lost 5 bases to trimming and J lost 0 bases, with 11 bases between them. The CDR3 is made up of 15 amino acids. Germline assignment: CDR1 SGHAT and CDR2 FQNNGV. CDR3 region: CASSLPLSSGNTIYF. The CDR3 nucleotides are TGTGCCAGCAGCCTACCCTTGAGCTCTGGAAACACCATATATTTT.

The chain combines TRBV6-5 with TRBJ2-1; 9 nucleotides match TRBD2. The CDR3 has 18 amino acids. In germline, CDR1 is MNHEY, CDR2 SVGAGI. V shed 0 bases and J 7 bases; nucleotides not matched to a gene: 13. In DNA, the CDR3 is TGTGCCAGCAGTTACTCCGCCCGGTCTGCGGGGGGGCCGAATGAGCAGTTCTTC. This encodes CASSYSARSAGGPNEQFF.

In its sample, this clonotype was seen a few times. This chain connects TRBV20-1 to TRBJ2-7; 7 bases are a match to TRBD2. V shed 3 bases, J shed 4 bases, and the junction held 9 bases outside the gene matches. The CDR3 totals 14 residues. Looked up from germline, CDR1 is DFQATT and CDR2 is SNEGSKA (reference sequence). Here the CDR3 reads CSARWAGVRYEQYF. The CDR3 coding sequence is TGCAGTGCTAGGTGGGCGGGAGTGCGGTACGAGCAGTACTTC.

The genes are TRBV5-4 and TRBJ1-4; 11 nucleotides line up with TRBD1. From germline, CDR1 is SGHNT and CDR2 YYREEE (reference sequence). With V trimmed by 8 bases and J by 7 bases, 7 bases remained unmatched. The length of the CDR3 is 14 residues. CDR3 residues: CASKPGQGGEKLFF. In nucleotides, the CDR3 is TGTGCCAGTAAACCGGGACAGGGGGGTGAAAAACTGTTTTTT.

The rearrangement joins TRBV5-1 to TRBJ2-7; either TRBD1 or TRBD2 may supply D (5 bases each). Trimming took 5 bases from V and 1 from J, leaving 16 bases between them. Germline V gives CDR1 SGHRS, CDR2 YFSETQ. The CDR3 sequence is 15 residues long. Here the CDR3 DNA reads TGCGCCAGCAGGGCCGGGACGGGCCGGTCCTACGAGCAGTACTTC. This encodes CASRAGTGRSYEQYF.

In its sample, this clonotype was seen many times. The chain links TRBV6-4 to TRBJ2-1; D unresolved. V lost 2 bases, J lost 7 bases, and 9 bases lay in between. This CDR3 spans 13 amino acids. Looked up from germline, CDR1 is MRHNA and CDR2 is SNTAGT. This chain's CDR3 is CASSDEEWNEQFF. CDR3 DNA sequence: TGTGCCAGCAGTGACGAGGAGTGGAATGAGCAGTTCTTC.

The chain joins TRBV7-2 to TRBJ1-6; D ambiguous. The germline CDR1 and CDR2 sequences are SGHTA and FQGNSA. The CDR3 runs 12 residues. Trimming cost V 2 bases and J 7 bases, with 3 bases left between them. CDR3 loop: CASSLMNSPLHF. CDR3 nucleotides: TGTGCCAGCAGCTTAATGAATTCACCCCTCCACTTT.

V usage is TRBV28 and J usage is TRBJ2-2, with TRBD1 matching over 8 bases. The CDR3 is made up of 17 amino acids. Germline CDR1 is MDHEN and CDR2 is SYDVKM. After removal of 6 bases from V and 1 base from J, the junction contained 10 bases not matched to a gene. The CDR3 sequence: CASRPSTGEGNTGELFF. The CDR3 DNA reads as TGTGCCAGCAGGCCATCGACAGGGGAAGGGAACACCGGGGAGCTGTTTTTT.

This clonotype was observed a few times. The chain employs TRBV3-1 and TRBJ1-2; TRBD1 matches at 7 bases. The V gene end was trimmed by 5 bases and the J gene end by 8 bases; junction bases not matched to a gene: 8. The CDR3 length is 13 residues. Per germline, CDR1 LGHDT and CDR2 YNNKEL (reference sequence). This CDR3 reads CASSSGQWDGYTF. The CDR3 DNA reads TGTGCCAGCAGCTCGGGACAGTGGGACGGCTACACCTTC.

The chain links TRBV12-3 or TRBV12-4 to TRBJ2-5; 7 bases align to TRBD1. The CDR3 has 15 residues. V lost 7 bases and J lost 0; bases outside the gene matches: 8. Written as DNA, the CDR3 is TGTGCCAGCACCTGGGGGACAGCGAACCAAGAGACCCAGTACTTC. This encodes CASTWGTANQETQYF.

This clonotype was detected a few times. The chain is built from TRBV12-3 or TRBV12-4 and TRBJ2-1; D ambiguous. V shed 6 bases and J shed 7 bases, with 7 bases lying between them. CDR3 length: 11 residues. The CDR3 DNA reads TGTGCCAGCAGGCTCATTAATGAGCAGTTCTTC. As protein: CASRLINEQFF.

This clonotype has a handful of counts. J is TRBJ2-3 and V is TRBV7-6, with 8 bases fitting TRBD2. The CDR3 is 16 residues long. J gave up 2 bases and V 4 bases, and 8 bases lay outside the gene matches. Germline V gene lookup returns CDR1 SGHVS and CDR2 FNYEAQ. CDR3 in amino acids: CASSSQTSATTDTQYF. As DNA, the CDR3 is TGTGCCAGCAGCTCTCAGACTAGCGCGACCACAGATACGCAGTATTTT.